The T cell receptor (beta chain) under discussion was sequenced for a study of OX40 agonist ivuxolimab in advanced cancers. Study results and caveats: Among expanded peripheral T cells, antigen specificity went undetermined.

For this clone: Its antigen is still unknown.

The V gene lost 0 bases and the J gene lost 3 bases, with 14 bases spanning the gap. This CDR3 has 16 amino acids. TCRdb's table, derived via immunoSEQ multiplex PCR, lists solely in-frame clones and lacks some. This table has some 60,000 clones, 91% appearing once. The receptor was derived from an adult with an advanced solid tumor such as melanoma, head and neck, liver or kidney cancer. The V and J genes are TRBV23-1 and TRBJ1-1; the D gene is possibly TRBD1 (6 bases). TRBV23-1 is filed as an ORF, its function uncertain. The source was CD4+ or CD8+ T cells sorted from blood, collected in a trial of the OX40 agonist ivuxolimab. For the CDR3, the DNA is TGCGCCAGCAGTCAATCCCGGACAGCGGCGGACACTGAAGCTTTCTTT. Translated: CASSQSRTAADTEAFF.